These T cell receptor beta chains were read from a single sample in a study of blood T cell repertoires in COVID-19. Here immunoSEQ multiplex PCR was the method, and the copy in TCRdb shows in-frame clones only, minus some. The profile shows over 200,000 clones, roughly 90% of them singletons. Material: peripheral blood. The receptors stem from a man aged 60-69 years with COVID-19, enrolled during active disease. Each CDR3 is given with its conserved first and last residue. Fields, in order: J gene, clone size, V gene, D gene, CDR3 DNA, CDR3 protein. The D gene is left open where the match is weak. A clone size is listed for some rows: how often the clone was seen (once, few, many), or a class if it is expanded.

J: TRBJ1-5
size: -
V: TRBV24-1
D: -
DNA: TGTGCCACCAGTGATACAGGGCAACGGCAGCCCCAGCATTTT
CDR3: CATSDTGQRQPQHF

J: TRBJ1-1
size: few
V: TRBV5-1
D: -
DNA: TGCGCCAGCACCCTGGGGGGGAGCTCCATGAACACTGAAGCTTTCTTT
CDR3: CASTLGGSSMNTEAFF

J: TRBJ1-1
size: -
V: TRBV29-1
D: TRBD1
DNA: TGCAGCGAGACAGGGGGAAACACTGAAGCTTTCTTT
CDR3: CSETGGNTEAFF

J: TRBJ2-2
size: -
V: TRBV7-7
D: TRBD1
DNA: TGTGCTAGCAGCTTGGGGACAGGGCTCTCTATCGGGGAGCTGTTTTTT
CDR3: CASSLGTGLSIGELFF

J: TRBJ1-3
size: -
V: TRBV29-1
D: TRBD1
DNA: TGCAGCGTCATCGACAGGGGGCGAAACACCATATATTTT
CDR3: CSVIDRGRNTIYF

J: TRBJ2-7
size: -
V: TRBV15
D: TRBD1
DNA: TGTGCCACCAGCAGATCTCCCGGGACAGACTCCTACGAGCAGTACTTC
CDR3: CATSRSPGTDSYEQYF

J: TRBJ1-4
size: -
V: TRBV18
D: -
DNA: TGTGCCAGCTCAACGGGCCCGGGGCGGGAGTATAATGAAAAACTGTTTTTT
CDR3: CASSTGPGREYNEKLFF

J: TRBJ1-1
size: -
V: TRBV10-3
D: -
DNA: TGTGCCATCAGTGAGGCCCTACAGGGCTCTGAAGCTTTCTTT
CDR3: CAISEALQGSEAFF

J: TRBJ2-2
size: once
V: TRBV19
D: -
DNA: TGTGCCAGTAGCGATCAGGGGTGGGACACCGGGGAGCTGTTTTTT
CDR3: CASSDQGWDTGELFF

J: TRBJ1-1
size: -
V: TRBV11-1
D: -
DNA: TGTGCCAGCAGCTTTGGGGCCGAGACAAAAGCTTTCTTT
CDR3: CASSFGAETKAFF

J: TRBJ2-7
size: -
V: TRBV6-4
D: -
DNA: TGTGCCAGCAGTGTATCCCCCCGGGAGCAGTACTTC
CDR3: CASSVSPREQYF

J: TRBJ1-3
size: -
V: TRBV19
D: -
DNA: TGTGCCAGTAGTATGATTATGCCAGGCGGAAACACCATATATTTT
CDR3: CASSMIMPGGNTIYF

J: TRBJ2-7
size: -
V: TRBV7-9
D: TRBD2
DNA: TGTGCCAGCAGCGACCTCAAAGCGGGAGGGCACTACGAGCAGTACTTC
CDR3: CASSDLKAGGHYEQYF

J: TRBJ2-7
size: -
V: TRBV12-3/TRBV12-4
D: TRBD2
DNA: TGTGCCACCGGGACTAGCAGCTACGAGCAGTACTTC
CDR3: CATGTSSYEQYF

J: TRBJ2-7
size: -
V: TRBV6-6
D: TRBD1
DNA: TGTGCCAGCAGTTCCAAACAGGGGGCGGATCGCGAGCAGTACTTC
CDR3: CASSSKQGADREQYF

J: TRBJ2-3
size: -
V: TRBV19
D: TRBD2
DNA: TGTGCCAGTAGTAATAGCGGGAGGTTTGATACGCAGTATTTT
CDR3: CASSNSGRFDTQYF

J: TRBJ1-1
size: -
V: TRBV30
D: -
DNA: TGTGCCTGGAGTGTGGGCAGGGGAAACACTGAAGCTTTCTTT
CDR3: CAWSVGRGNTEAFF

J: TRBJ1-1
size: -
V: TRBV12-5
D: -
DNA: TGTGCTAGTGGGTCCACATCAAGCACTGAAGCTTTCTTT
CDR3: CASGSTSSTEAFF

J: TRBJ2-3
size: -
V: TRBV3-1/TRBV3-2
D: -
DNA: TGTGCCAGCAGCCAGCGGGACTCCACAGATACGCAGTATTTT
CDR3: CASSQRDSTDTQYF

J: TRBJ2-1
size: -
V: TRBV11-2
D: -
DNA: TGTGCCAGCAGCCGACACTCGGCTGAGCAGTTCTTC
CDR3: CASSRHSAEQFF

J: TRBJ1-1
size: -
V: TRBV7-9
D: TRBD1
DNA: TGTGCCAGCAGCTACCCACAGGGGCGAGGCACTGAAGCTTTCTTT
CDR3: CASSYPQGRGTEAFF

J: TRBJ1-1
size: -
V: TRBV5-4
D: -
DNA: TGTGCCAGCACCCCTGGGGCAGGGATAAGGGGGAAAGCTTTCTTT
CDR3: CASTPGAGIRGKAFF

J: TRBJ2-4
size: -
V: TRBV15
D: -
DNA: TGTGCCACCAGCAGGTCGGACTTTAAAAACATTCAGTACTTC
CDR3: CATSRSDFKNIQYF

J: TRBJ1-5
size: -
V: TRBV30
D: TRBD1
DNA: TGTGCCTGTTCGACAGGGGGCATCAATCAGCCCCAGCATTTT
CDR3: CACSTGGINQPQHF

J: TRBJ2-1
size: -
V: TRBV2
D: TRBD2
DNA: TGTGCCAGCAGTGTATCAGGACTAGCGGGAGTGGGTGGAGAGCAGTTCTTC
CDR3: CASSVSGLAGVGGEQFF

J: TRBJ1-1
size: -
V: TRBV5-1
D: -
DNA: TGCGCCAGCAGCTTGGCCGGGGGGGGCAAAGCTTTCTTT
CDR3: CASSLAGGGKAFF

J: TRBJ2-1
size: -
V: TRBV11-3
D: TRBD1
DNA: TGTGCCAGCAGCTTAGGGACAGGAGACCACAATGAGCAGTTCTTC
CDR3: CASSLGTGDHNEQFF

J: TRBJ2-7
size: -
V: TRBV3-1/TRBV3-2
D: -
DNA: TGTGCCAGCAGCCCTAGGACTAATGCCTACGAGCAGTACTTC
CDR3: CASSPRTNAYEQYF

J: TRBJ2-7
size: -
V: TRBV19
D: -
DNA: TGTGCCAGTAGTAGGAGTATTTCCTACGAGCAGTACTTC
CDR3: CASSRSISYEQYF

J: TRBJ2-2
size: -
V: TRBV28
D: -
DNA: TGTGCCAGCAGATCCCAGGTTAACACCGGGGAGCTGTTTTTT
CDR3: CASRSQVNTGELFF

J: TRBJ2-5
size: -
V: TRBV2
D: TRBD2
DNA: TGTGCCAGCAGTATAGCGGGGGGGCAAGAGACCCAGTACTTC
CDR3: CASSIAGGQETQYF

J: TRBJ2-2
size: -
V: TRBV2
D: -
DNA: TGTGCCAGCAGTGACAGAGGTAGCGTGTTACACACCGGGGAGCTGTTTTTT
CDR3: CASSDRGSVLHTGELFF

J: TRBJ2-2
size: -
V: TRBV21-1
D: -
DNA: TGTGCCAGCAGCAAAGTGGGCAGGTGGACCGGGGAGCTGTTTTTT
CDR3: CASSKVGRWTGELFF

J: TRBJ2-3
size: -
V: TRBV15
D: -
DNA: TGTGCCACCAGCAGAGATCTTGGGGAGGGGGACCCAGATACGCAGTATTTT
CDR3: CATSRDLGEGDPDTQYF

J: TRBJ1-4
size: -
V: TRBV2
D: TRBD1
DNA: TGTGCCAGCAGTAATGGACAGGGGGCGAATACCCGGCGCAATGAAAAACTGTTTTTT
CDR3: CASSNGQGANTRRNEKLFF

J: TRBJ1-3
size: -
V: TRBV10-3
D: TRBD1
DNA: TGTGCCATCAGTGGACAGGGGGGATCTGGAAACACCATATATTTT
CDR3: CAISGQGGSGNTIYF

J: TRBJ2-1
size: -
V: TRBV28
D: -
DNA: TGTGCCAGCAGTTACGGGAGTAGGGATGATGAGCAGTTCTTC
CDR3: CASSYGSRDDEQFF

J: TRBJ1-1
size: -
V: TRBV7-3
D: -
DNA: TGTGCCAGCAGCCTCCCCGGCGGCACTGAAGCTTTCTTT
CDR3: CASSLPGGTEAFF

J: TRBJ1-1
size: -
V: TRBV11-2
D: -
DNA: TGTGCCAGCAGCCCCGGGTTGACAGTTGAAGCTTTCTTT
CDR3: CASSPGLTVEAFF

J: TRBJ2-2
size: -
V: TRBV9
D: -
DNA: TGTGCCAGCAGCGTAGAGGCGGGAACGAACACCGGGGAGCTGTTTTTT
CDR3: CASSVEAGTNTGELFF

J: TRBJ2-3
size: -
V: TRBV18
D: TRBD2
DNA: TGTGCCAGCTCACCATTAGCGGGAATTGGGACAGATACGCAGTATTTT
CDR3: CASSPLAGIGTDTQYF

J: TRBJ1-1
size: -
V: TRBV2
D: -
DNA: TGTGCCAGCAGTGGGAGAACATCGAACACTGAAGCTTTCTTT
CDR3: CASSGRTSNTEAFF

J: TRBJ1-1
size: once
V: TRBV7-3
D: -
DNA: TGTGCCAGCAGCTTAGGCGGAAGCCTGAACACTGAAGCTTTCTTT
CDR3: CASSLGGSLNTEAFF

J: TRBJ2-1
size: -
V: TRBV7-2
D: TRBD2
DNA: TGTGCCAGCAGCCTACTAGCGGGGTACAATGAGCAGTTCTTC
CDR3: CASSLLAGYNEQFF

J: TRBJ1-2
size: -
V: TRBV19
D: -
DNA: TGTGCCAGTAGTATTGGGGGCGACTATGGCTACACCTTC
CDR3: CASSIGGDYGYTF

J: TRBJ2-7
size: -
V: TRBV19
D: -
DNA: TGTGCCAGTAGTATAATCCCAGGGCCGTACGAGCAGTACTTC
CDR3: CASSIIPGPYEQYF

J: TRBJ2-1
size: few
V: TRBV4-1
D: TRBD2
DNA: TGCGCCAGCAGCCAGACCGGGACTAGCGGGAGCCCTTCGTTCTTC
CDR3: CASSQTGTSGSPSFF